This TCR beta chain emerged from a study of T cells in Graves' hyperthyroidism and ophthalmopathy. Amplified TCR beta CDR3 regions came from RNA transcripts. First-round RT-PCR with HTBI primers amplified the TCR CDR3 region. TCRdb processed the multiplex PCR reads anew with MiXCR; each CDR3 protein has one entry. There are hundreds of thousands of distinct CDR3 sequences in the sample; over 35% occur only once, and 8.9% lies in the top ten. General study points: Blood also held most thyroid clonotypes expanded beyond 0.001.

V dropped 3 bases and J dropped 3 bases, with 11 bases sitting between them. This CDR3 has 14 amino acids. The V gene's germline CDR1 is LNHNV and CDR2 YYDKDF (reference sequence). The study defined stable Graves' hyperthyroidism as no ophthalmopathy progression within 18 months. Comments on this clonotype: Its matching antigen is unknown.

The J gene is TRBJ1-2, the V gene TRBV15; D remains unclear. The sequence was collected from a young man with Graves' hyperthyroidism. Source material: blood. CDR3 bases: TGTGCCACCAGCAGCGCCGGGAACCACTATGGCTACACCTTC. It translates to CATSSAGNHYGYTF.